The rows below give T cell receptor beta chains drawn from one sample of a study of blood T cell repertoires in COVID-19. The assay was immunoSEQ multiplex PCR, and TCRdb's table has in-frame clones only and misses some. The sample gives hundreds of thousands of clones, 65% to 85% of which show up once; less than 7% is in the top ten. The source material was PBMCs or T cells enriched from blood (not recorded which). The source is a woman aged 40 to 50 who had recovered from COVID-19. Each CDR3 is given with its conserved first and last residue. The D gene is left open where the match is weak. Clone size is shown for a subset of rows, as once, few, many or a class of expanded clone.

j_call clone_size v_call d_call cdr3_nt cdr3_aa
TRBJ1-2 - TRBV25-1 - TGTGCCAGCAGTGTCGGGGAGTCCTATGGCTACACCTTC CASSVGESYGYTF
TRBJ2-1 - TRBV2 TRBD2 TGTGCCAGCATTGGTCGGACTAGCGGGGGGGATGAGCAGTTCTTC CASIGRTSGGDEQFF
TRBJ2-1 - TRBV11-2 - TGTGCCAGCAGCTTTTGGGGCAGGGGAAAGGACAATGAGCAGTTCTTC CASSFWGRGKDNEQFF
TRBJ1-6 - TRBV9 - TGTGCCAGCAGCGTAGATCTGTCCTCCCCCCTCCACTTT CASSVDLSSPLHF
TRBJ2-3 once TRBV5-1 TRBD2 TGCGCCAGCAGCTGGTCGACTAGCGGGAGGGCCACAGATACGCAGTATTTT CASSWSTSGRATDTQYF
TRBJ1-5 - TRBV10-3 TRBD1 TGTGCCATCAGTGACAGGGGGCTAAGCAATCAGCCCCAGCATTTT CAISDRGLSNQPQHF
TRBJ2-3 - TRBV7-2 TRBD2 TGTGCCAGCAGCTTAGTTGGGACTAGCGGGAGAGACGATACGCAGTATTTT CASSLVGTSGRDDTQYF
TRBJ1-5 - TRBV11-2 - TGTGCCAGCAGCCGGGCACGGCGCGGGGAGCCCCAGCATTTT CASSRARRGEPQHF
TRBJ1-1 many TRBV29-1 - TGCAGCGTTGCCAAGGGGCAGGGCACTGAAGCTTTCTTT CSVAKGQGTEAFF
TRBJ2-3 - TRBV11-3 - TGTGCCAGCAGCTTTAGTGTGGCAGATACGCAGTATTTT CASSFSVADTQYF
TRBJ2-5 - TRBV28 - TGTGCCAGCCTCGCCCGGGACATCCAAGAGACCCAGTACTTC CASLARDIQETQYF
TRBJ2-3 - TRBV7-2 - TGTGCCAGCAGCTCCTCTCCGCGGGATACGCAGTATTTT CASSSSPRDTQYF
TRBJ1-1 few TRBV16 - TGTGCCAGCAGCCTCGCAAGGTGGGAGAGGACTGAAGCTTTCTTT CASSLARWERTEAFF
TRBJ2-5 - TRBV11-3 TRBD1 TGTGCCAGCAGCGCAGCACAGGGGCAAGAGACCCAGTACTTC CASSAAQGQETQYF
TRBJ2-5 - TRBV6-1 - TGTGCCAGCAGTGAAGGAGGGCTAGGGGAGACCCAGTACTTC CASSEGGLGETQYF
TRBJ2-3 - TRBV9 TRBD2 TGTGCCAGCAGCACGGGGACTAGCGGGGGAGGGAGGACAGATACGCAGTATTTT CASSTGTSGGGRTDTQYF
TRBJ2-3 - TRBV5-4 - TGTGCCAGCAGCTTCCAGGGGACAGATACGCAGTATTTT CASSFQGTDTQYF
TRBJ2-1 once TRBV27 TRBD2 TGTGCCAGCTTCCCGAGCGGGGCCCTCAATGAGCAGTTCTTC CASFPSGALNEQFF
TRBJ1-5 - TRBV27 - TGTGCCGCCAGCCCCCGGGCAGGGGTTCAGCCCCAGCATTTT CAASPRAGVQPQHF
TRBJ1-5 - TRBV28 - TGTGCCAGCAGCCCATGGGGGGGCAATCAGCCCCAGCATTTT CASSPWGGNQPQHF
TRBJ2-2 - TRBV12-3/TRBV12-4 - TGTGCCAGCAGGGCACAGAGCACCGGGGAGCTGTTTTTT CASRAQSTGELFF
TRBJ2-5 - TRBV19 TRBD1 TGTGCCAGTAGTGACGACAGGGCCCAAGAGACCCAGTACTTC CASSDDRAQETQYF
TRBJ1-1 - TRBV9 - TGTGCCAGCAGCGCCGCCGGGGAGACTGAAGCTTTCTTT CASSAAGETEAFF
TRBJ2-2 - TRBV27 TRBD2 TGTGCCAGCAGTTTCGAACTAGCGGGCCGAACGAACACCGGGGAGCTGTTTTTT CASSFELAGRTNTGELFF